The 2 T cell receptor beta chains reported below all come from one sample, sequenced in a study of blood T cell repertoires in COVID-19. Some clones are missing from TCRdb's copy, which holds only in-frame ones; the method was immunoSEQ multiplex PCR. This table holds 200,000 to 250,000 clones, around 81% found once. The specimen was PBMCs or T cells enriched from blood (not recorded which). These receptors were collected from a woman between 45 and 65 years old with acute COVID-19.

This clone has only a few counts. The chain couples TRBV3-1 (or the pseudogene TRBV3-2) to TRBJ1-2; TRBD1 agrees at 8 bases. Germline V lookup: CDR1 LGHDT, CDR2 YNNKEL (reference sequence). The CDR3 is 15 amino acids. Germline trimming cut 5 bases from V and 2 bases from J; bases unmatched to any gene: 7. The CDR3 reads CASSGRQGTNYGYTF. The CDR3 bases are TGTGCCAGCAGCGGGCGACAGGGGACAAACTATGGCTACACCTTC.

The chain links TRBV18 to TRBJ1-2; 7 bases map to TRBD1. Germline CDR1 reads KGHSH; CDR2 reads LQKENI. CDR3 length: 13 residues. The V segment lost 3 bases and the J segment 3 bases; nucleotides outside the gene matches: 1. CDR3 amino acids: CASSPGTDYGYTF. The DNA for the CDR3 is TGTGCCAGCTCACCGGGGACAGACTATGGCTACACCTTC.